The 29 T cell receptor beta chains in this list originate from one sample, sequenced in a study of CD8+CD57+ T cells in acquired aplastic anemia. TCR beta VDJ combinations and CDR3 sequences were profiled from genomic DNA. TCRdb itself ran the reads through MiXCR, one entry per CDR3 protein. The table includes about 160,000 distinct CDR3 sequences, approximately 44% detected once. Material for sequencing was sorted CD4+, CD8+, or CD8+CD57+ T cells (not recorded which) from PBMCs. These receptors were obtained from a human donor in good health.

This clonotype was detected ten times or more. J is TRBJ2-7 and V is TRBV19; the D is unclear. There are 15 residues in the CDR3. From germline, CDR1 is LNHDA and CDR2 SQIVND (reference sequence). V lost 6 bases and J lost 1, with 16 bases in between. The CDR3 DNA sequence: TGTGCCAGTAGCGGCTTCCCTAGGGCGTCCTACGAGCAGTACTTC. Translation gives CASSGFPRASYEQYF. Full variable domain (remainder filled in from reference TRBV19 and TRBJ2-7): DGGITQSPKYLFRKEGQNVTLSCEQNLNHDAMYWYRQDPGQGLRLIYYSQIVNDFQKGDIAEGYSVSREKKESFPLTVTSAQKNPTAFYLCASSGFPRASYEQYFGPGTRLTVT.

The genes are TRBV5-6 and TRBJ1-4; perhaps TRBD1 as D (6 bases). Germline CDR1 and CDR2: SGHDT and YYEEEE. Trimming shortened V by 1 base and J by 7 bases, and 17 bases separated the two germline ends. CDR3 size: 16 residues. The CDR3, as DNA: TGTGCCAGCAGCTTGACGTCGGGGGCGCGTGGTGAAAAACTGTTTTTT. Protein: CASSLTSGARGEKLFF. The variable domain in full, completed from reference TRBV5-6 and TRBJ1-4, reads DAGVTQSPTHLIKTRGQQVTLRCSPKSGHDTVSWYQQALGQGPQFIFQYYEEEERQRGNFPDRFSGHQFPNYSSELNVNALLLGDSALYLCASSLTSGARGEKLFFGSGTQLSVL.

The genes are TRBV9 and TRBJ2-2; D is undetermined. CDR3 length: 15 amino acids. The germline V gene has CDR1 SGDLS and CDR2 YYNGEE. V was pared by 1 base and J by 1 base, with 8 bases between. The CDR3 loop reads CASSVRALNTGELFF. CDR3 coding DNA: TGTGCCAGCAGCGTACGTGCGTTGAACACCGGGGAGCTGTTTTTT.

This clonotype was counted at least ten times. The DNA for the CDR3 is TGTGCCAGCAGCTTTGGGCAGGCCTATGGCTACACCTTC. It translates to CASSFGQAYGYTF. J is TRBJ1-2 and V is TRBV7-2; D gene uncertain. Germline values: CDR1 SGHTA, CDR2 FQGNSA. This CDR3 comprises 13 residues. V was pared by 3 bases and J by 4 bases, with 9 bases between. The full variable domain, completed using reference TRBV7-2 and TRBJ1-2, is GAGVSQSPSNKVTEKGKDVELRCDPISGHTALYWYRQSLGQGLEFLIYFQGNSAPDKSGLPSDRFSAERTGGSVSTLTIQRTQQEDSAVYLCASSFGQAYGYTFGSGTRLTVV.

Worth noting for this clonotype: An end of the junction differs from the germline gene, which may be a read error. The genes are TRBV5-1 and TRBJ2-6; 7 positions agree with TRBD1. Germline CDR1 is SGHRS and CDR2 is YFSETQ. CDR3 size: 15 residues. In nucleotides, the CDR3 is TGCGCCAGCAGGGACCAGGGGGTAGGGGCCAACGTCCCGACTTTC. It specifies CASRDQGVGANVPTF. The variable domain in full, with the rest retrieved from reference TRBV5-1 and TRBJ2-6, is KAGVTQTPRYLIKTRGQQVTLSCSPISGHRSVSWYQQTPGQGLQFLFEYFSETQRNKGNFPGRFSGRQFSNSRSEMNVSTLELGDSALYLCASRDQGVGANVPTFGAGSRLTVL.

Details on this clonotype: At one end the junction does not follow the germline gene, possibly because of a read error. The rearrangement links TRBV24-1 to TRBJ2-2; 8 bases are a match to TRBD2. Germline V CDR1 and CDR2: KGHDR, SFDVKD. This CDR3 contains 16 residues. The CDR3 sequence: CATSDPGGPYTGERFF. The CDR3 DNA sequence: TGTGCCACTAGTGACCCGGGAGGGCCATACACCGGGGAGCGGTTTTTT.

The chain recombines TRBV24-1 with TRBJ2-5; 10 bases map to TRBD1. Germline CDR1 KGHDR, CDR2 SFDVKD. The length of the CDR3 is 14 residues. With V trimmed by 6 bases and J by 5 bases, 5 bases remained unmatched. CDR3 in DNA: TGTGCCACCAGTAGGGACAGGGGAGGGGAGACCCAGTACTTC. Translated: CATSRDRGGETQYF.

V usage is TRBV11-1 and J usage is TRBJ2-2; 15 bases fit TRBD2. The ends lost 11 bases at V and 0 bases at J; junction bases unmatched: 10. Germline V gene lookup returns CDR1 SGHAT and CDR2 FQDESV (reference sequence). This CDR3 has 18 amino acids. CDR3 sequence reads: CAPPYGLAGGANTGELFF. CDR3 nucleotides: TGTGCCCCTCCTTACGGACTAGCGGGGGGGGCGAACACCGGGGAGCTGTTTTTT.

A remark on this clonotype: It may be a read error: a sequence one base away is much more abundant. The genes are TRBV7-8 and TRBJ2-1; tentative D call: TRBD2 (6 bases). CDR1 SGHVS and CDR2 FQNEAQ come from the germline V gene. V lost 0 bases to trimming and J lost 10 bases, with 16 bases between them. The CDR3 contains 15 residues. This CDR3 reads CASSLAGTGGVEQFF. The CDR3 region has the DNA TGTGCCAGCAGCTTAGCGGGGACTGGCGGGGTCGAGCAGTTCTTC.

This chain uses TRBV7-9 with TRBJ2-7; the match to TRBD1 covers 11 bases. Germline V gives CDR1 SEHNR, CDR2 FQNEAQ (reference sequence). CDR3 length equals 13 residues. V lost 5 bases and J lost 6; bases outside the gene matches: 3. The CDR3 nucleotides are TGTGCCAGCAGCCTGGACAGGGGGCGCGAGCAGTACTTC. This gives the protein CASSLDRGREQYF.

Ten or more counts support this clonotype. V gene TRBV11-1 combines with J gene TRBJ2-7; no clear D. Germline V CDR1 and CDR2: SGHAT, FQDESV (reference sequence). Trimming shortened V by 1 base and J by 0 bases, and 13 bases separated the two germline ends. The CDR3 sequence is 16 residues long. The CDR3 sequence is CASSLGHSRSSYEQYF. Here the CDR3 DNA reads TGTGCCAGCAGCTTAGGGCACTCCCGAAGCTCCTACGAGCAGTACTTC. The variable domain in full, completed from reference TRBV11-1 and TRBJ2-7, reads EAEVAQSPRYKITEKSQAVAFWCDPISGHATLYWYRQILGQGPELLVQFQDESVVDDSQLPKDRFSAERLKGVDSTLKIQPAELGDSAMYLCASSLGHSRSSYEQYFGPGTRLTVT.

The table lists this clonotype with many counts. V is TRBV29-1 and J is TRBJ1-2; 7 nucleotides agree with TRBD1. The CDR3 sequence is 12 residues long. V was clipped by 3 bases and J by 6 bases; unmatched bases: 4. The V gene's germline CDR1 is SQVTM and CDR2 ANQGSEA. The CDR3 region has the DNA TGCAGCGTTGAGTTCCAGGGGGATGGCTACACCTTC. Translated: CSVEFQGDGYTF.

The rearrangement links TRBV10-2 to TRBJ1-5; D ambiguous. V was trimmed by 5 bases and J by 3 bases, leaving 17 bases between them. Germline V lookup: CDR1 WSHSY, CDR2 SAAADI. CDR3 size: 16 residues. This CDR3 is CASSQEGHQPNQPQHF. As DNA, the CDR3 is TGCGCCAGCAGTCAGGAGGGTCATCAGCCCAATCAGCCCCAGCATTTT.

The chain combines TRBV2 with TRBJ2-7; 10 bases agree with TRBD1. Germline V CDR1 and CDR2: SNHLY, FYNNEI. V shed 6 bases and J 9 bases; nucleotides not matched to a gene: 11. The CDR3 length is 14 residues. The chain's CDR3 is CASRRGTGEFGQYF. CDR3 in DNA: TGTGCCAGCAGGAGGGGGACAGGGGAATTCGGGCAGTACTTC. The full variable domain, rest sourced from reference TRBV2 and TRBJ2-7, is EPEVTQTPSHQVTQMGQEVILRCVPISNHLYFYWYRQILGQKVEFLVSFYNNEISEKSEIFDDQFSVERPDGSNFTLKIRSTKLEDSAMYFCASRRGTGEFGQYFGPGTRLTVT.

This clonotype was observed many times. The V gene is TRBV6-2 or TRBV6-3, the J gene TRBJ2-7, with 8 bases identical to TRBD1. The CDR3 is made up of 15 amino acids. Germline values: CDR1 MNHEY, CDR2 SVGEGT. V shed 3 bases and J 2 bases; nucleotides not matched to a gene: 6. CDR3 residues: CASSYHEQGAYEQYF. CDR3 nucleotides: TGTGCCAGCAGTTATCACGAACAGGGGGCCTACGAGCAGTACTTC.

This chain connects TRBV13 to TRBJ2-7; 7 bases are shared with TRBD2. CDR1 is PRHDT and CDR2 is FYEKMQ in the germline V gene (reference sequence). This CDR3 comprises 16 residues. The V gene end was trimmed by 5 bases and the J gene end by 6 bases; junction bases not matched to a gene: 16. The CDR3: CASSPDGGGGSLEQYF. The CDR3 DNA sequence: TGTGCCAGCAGCCCGGACGGTGGGGGGGGTTCGCTCGAGCAGTACTTC.

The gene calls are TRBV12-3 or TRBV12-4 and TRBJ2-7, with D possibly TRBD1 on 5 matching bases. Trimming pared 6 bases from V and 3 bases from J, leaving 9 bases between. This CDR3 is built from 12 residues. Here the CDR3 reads CASRSGNYEQYF. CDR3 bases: TGTGCCAGCAGATCAGGGAACTACGAGCAGTACTTC.

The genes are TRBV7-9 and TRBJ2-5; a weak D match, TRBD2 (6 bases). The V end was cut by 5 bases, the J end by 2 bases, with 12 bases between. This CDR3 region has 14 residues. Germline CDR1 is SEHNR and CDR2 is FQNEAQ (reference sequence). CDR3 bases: TGTGCCAGCAGCATAGTAGCGGCTCAAGAGACCCAGTACTTC. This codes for CASSIVAAQETQYF.

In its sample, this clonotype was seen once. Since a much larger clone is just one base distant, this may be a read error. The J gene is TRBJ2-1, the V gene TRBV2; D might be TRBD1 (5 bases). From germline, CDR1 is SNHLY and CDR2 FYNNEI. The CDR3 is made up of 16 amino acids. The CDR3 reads CASSEAWGDSYNEPFF. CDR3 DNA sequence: TGTGCCAGCAGTGAAGCTTGGGGCGATTCCTACAATGAGCCGTTCTTC.

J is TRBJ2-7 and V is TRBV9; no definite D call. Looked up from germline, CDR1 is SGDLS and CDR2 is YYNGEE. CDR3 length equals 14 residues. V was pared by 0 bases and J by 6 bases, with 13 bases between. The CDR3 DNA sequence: TGTGCCAGCAGCGTAGAAGGTAGCTCTGGCGAGCAGTACTTC. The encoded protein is CASSVEGSSGEQYF.

The CDR3 nucleotides are TGTGCCAGCAGCGTGGCTCCAAGGACACCTGAAGCTTTCTTT. It translates to CASSVAPRTPEAFF. The chain uses TRBV9 and TRBJ1-1, with a possible D match to TRBD1 (5 bases). CDR3 length: 14 residues. From germline, CDR1 is SGDLS and CDR2 YYNGEE. The V and J ends lost 2 bases and 6 bases respectively, with 14 bases between them.

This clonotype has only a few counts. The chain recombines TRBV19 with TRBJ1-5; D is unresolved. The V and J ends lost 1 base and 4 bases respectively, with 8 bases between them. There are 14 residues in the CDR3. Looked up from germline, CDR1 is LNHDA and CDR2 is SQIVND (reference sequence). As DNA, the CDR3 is TGTGCCAGTAGTATAGCAGAGAGAAATCAGCCCCAGCATTTT. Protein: CASSIAERNQPQHF.

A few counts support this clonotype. The CDR3 bases are TGTGCCAGCAGTTACCTAGGCCCCAGGGGGGTTACAGATACGCAGTATTTT. It codes for CASSYLGPRGVTDTQYF. The V call is TRBV6-2 or TRBV6-3, the J call TRBJ2-3; possibly TRBD1 for D (7 bases). Trimming left V 2 bases short and J 3 bases short, with 18 bases between. The V gene's germline CDR1 is MNHEY and CDR2 SVGEGT. The CDR3 consists of 17 residues.

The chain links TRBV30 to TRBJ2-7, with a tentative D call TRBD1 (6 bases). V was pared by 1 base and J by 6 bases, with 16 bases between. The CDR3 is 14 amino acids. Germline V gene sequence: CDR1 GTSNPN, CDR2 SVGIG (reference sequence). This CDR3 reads CAWSEGQSVREQYF. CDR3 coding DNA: TGTGCCTGGAGTGAAGGACAGAGTGTCCGCGAGCAGTACTTC.

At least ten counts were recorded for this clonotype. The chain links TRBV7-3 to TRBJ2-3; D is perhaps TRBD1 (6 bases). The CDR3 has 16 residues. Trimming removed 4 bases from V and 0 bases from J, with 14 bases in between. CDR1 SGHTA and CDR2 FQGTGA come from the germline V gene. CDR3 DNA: TGTGCCAGCAGCTCCCGGTCCCAGGGGAGCACAGATACGCAGTATTTT. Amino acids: CASSSRSQGSTDTQYF.

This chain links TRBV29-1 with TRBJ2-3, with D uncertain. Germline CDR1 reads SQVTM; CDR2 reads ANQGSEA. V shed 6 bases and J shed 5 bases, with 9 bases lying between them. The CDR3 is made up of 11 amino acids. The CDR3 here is CSVALGDTQYF. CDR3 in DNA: TGCAGCGTCGCTCTAGGAGATACGCAGTATTTT.

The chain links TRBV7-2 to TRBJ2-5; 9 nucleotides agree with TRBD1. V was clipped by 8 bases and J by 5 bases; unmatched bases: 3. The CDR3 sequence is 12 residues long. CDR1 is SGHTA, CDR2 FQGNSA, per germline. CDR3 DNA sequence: TGTGCCAGCCATGACAGGGGGGAGACCCAGTACTTC. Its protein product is CASHDRGETQYF.

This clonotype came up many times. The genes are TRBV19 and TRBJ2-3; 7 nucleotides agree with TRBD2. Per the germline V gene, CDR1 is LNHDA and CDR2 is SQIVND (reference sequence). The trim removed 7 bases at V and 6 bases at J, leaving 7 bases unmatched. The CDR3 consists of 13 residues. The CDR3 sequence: CASKAGSRDTQYF. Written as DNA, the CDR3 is TGTGCCAGTAAAGCGGGATCGAGGGATACGCAGTATTTT.

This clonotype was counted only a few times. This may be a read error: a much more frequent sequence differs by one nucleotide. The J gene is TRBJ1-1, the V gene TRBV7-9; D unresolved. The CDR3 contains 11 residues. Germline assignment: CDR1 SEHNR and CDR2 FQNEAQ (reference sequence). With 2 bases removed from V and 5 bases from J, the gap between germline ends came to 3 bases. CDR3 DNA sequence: TGTGCCAGCAGCTTAAGGACTGAAGCTTTCTTT. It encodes CASSLRTEAFF.